This T cell receptor (beta chain) was identified during a study of regulatory T cells in long-lasting Graves disease. The study's findings and limits: Persistent Graves' patients showed a TCR diversity that was lower than that of newly diagnosed ones. Persistent cases favored TRBV28, TRBJ1-2 and TRBJ2-5.

Time point given: persistent/refractory GD, antithyroid drugs over 5 years with positive TRAb. Following extraction of RNA from PBMCs, that RNA was used to make the TCR library. On this clonotype: No antigen is known for it. A much larger clonotype is one base distant, so this may be a read error.

Arm-PCR of CDR3 regions with iRepertoire HTBI primers generated TCR beta libraries. Per the study methods: Sample data revealed fewer than 70 TRBV and 14 TRBJ segments. TCRdb processed the multiplex PCR reads anew with MiXCR; each CDR3 protein has one entry. The V and J calls were not made by the authors but by TCRdb's processing. The sample holds a few hundred thousand distinct CDR3 sequences; around a quarter are singletons and the top ten take about 26%. The length of the CDR3 is 15 residues. The germline V gene encodes CDR1 MDHEN and CDR2 SYDVKM. This chain joins TRBV28 and TRBJ2-5, with 7 bases matching TRBD1. The source of this sequence is a female donor with Graves disease. Sequenced material: peripheral blood mononuclear cells (PBMCs), taken when the disease was refractory, from a patient treated with antithyroid drugs. The CDR3 DNA sequence: TGTGCCAGCGGTTTTCTAGGGGGCCAACAAGAGACCCAGTACTTC. Its protein product is CASGFLGGQQETQYF.